This T cell receptor (beta chain) stems from a study of shared clonotypes between healthy human individuals (dated by TCRdb to about 2020). With regard to the full study: Two women and three men aged 18 to 49 years were included in the cohort. For each donor, CD4 naive and CD4 memory were each run on three plates, CD8 naive on two plates, and CD8 memory on one plate. Blood TCR repertoires of a handful of healthy adults were deeply sequenced to estimate repertoire size and the extent of clonotype sharing between individuals. To increase sequencing depth and limit assay-specific biases, TCR repertoire library preparation and sequencing were carried out by different laboratories using diverse techniques. Per donor, leukapheresis produced somewhere between about 0.8 and 9.5 billion PBMCs. Findings and caveats that apply to the study as a whole: Only blood was sampled, and tissue TCR repertoires likely differ from those in blood. Roughly 5% of naive CD4, 3.5% of naive CD8, approximately 2.2% of memory CD4, and around 0.4% of memory CD8 clonotypes were shared across a few donors. Larger estimated clonotype richness was generally found for naive subsets than for memory subsets. Based on pairwise subsampling, the degree of clonotype sharing among donors was expected to be affected by sequencing depth. Compared with non-shared clonotypes, the clonotypes found in all four sorted-subset donors had higher generation probabilities. Because the study included a small number of donors, the genetic and exposure-history diversity represented was limited. Incomplete sequencing was indicated by rarefaction of sorted-subset datasets, despite the large sequencing depth.

Healthy HIV-negative adults with no recently reported acute infections or vaccinations were included as donors. Only Caucasian adults living in Nashville, Tennessee, USA were represented among the donors. CD4+ T cells were enriched by magnetic negative selection; naive cells were then positively selected on CD45RA, and the negative fraction formed the memory subset. After blood collection by leukapheresis, PBMCs were isolated using Ficoll-Histopaque density gradient centrifugation and then cryopreserved in the vapor phase of liquid nitrogen. Analytical flow cytometry was used to check the purity and quantity of each magnetically sorted T cell population. Each sorted fraction had its genomic DNA isolated and then quantified by UV absorbance on a Nanodrop 2000c. V and J lose 2 bases and 7 bases, and a span of 17 bases separates them. Based on the germline V gene (reference sequence), the CDR1 and CDR2 sequences are SEHNR and FQNEAQ. From the cysteine through the phenylalanine, the CDR3 covers 15 amino acids. The DNA shown is the 45-base CDR3, in frame from base 1.

With respect to this clone: The clone's antigen remains unknown. Nothing much larger sits one base from this clone, and base qualities are not available.

Using the deep immunoSEQ assay, multiplex PCR amplified TCR CDR3 regions from genomic DNA. Extracted genomic DNA from each cell subset was spread evenly across all wells of several immunoSEQ 96-well plates, with each plate serving as a replicate. For sorted subsets, approximately 190 ng of genomic DNA, equivalent to roughly 30,000 T cell genomes, went into each replicate PCR. Purified libraries were measured with a Qubit 3.0 fluorometer, size-checked on a Bioanalyzer 2100, and measured again with the KAPA Library Quantification kit. A separate single-read 150-cycle Illumina NextSeq 550 flow cell was used to sequence each immunoSEQ 96-well plate. In the original analysis: Because the immunoSEQ output held only junctional sequences and lacked quality scores, the filtering could not match the filtering applied to full-length reads. To assign V/J genes and CDR3, sequences were annotated against IMGT germline references using PyIR, a Python wrapper for IgBLAST v1.9. Reads were filtered out if the reads had weak V/J assignments (E-value above 1e-6), no CDR3, stop codons, out-of-frame junctions, or ambiguous translated residues. V3J clonotypes were defined as sequences sharing the same inferred V gene, J gene, and CDR3 amino acid sequence. Percentage overlap between repertoires was computed as shared unique clonotypes divided by the size of the smaller repertoire. Three approaches were used to assess repertoire richness: RTK rarefaction, the Chao1 estimator, and Recon v2.1 estimates of unobserved clonotypes. OLGA was used to compute generation probabilities for all TCRbeta clonotypes that the gDNA method yielded from four donors. What TCRdb holds here is the immuneACCESS table cut down to in-frame rearrangements. Part of the clones is not present; checked against another copy, under half of the missing clones reflect an unresolved V gene, and the others are unexplained. D and trimming were read from the DNA, whereas the V and J calls and clone size are those reported in that table. A total of over a million clones appear in this sample, approximately 78% of them only once. The ten largest clones take up 0.5% to 0.65% of the sample.

Recombination joined TRBV7-9 with TRBJ1-2; TRBD1 is a weak D gene call, 6 bases matching. This TCR was recovered from a young man in good health. Some clones in this sample may be carry-over from other donors' samples. The source material was memory CD4+ T cells from PBMCs. The cell subset or site label, read with the paper, signifies: CD45RA-negative fraction. The CDR3 is CASSLNWGQIGGYTF. The DNA sequence is given as TGTGCCAGCAGCTTAAACTGGGGGCAGATTGGTGGCTACACCTTC.